This is a list of T cell receptor beta chains from one sample in a study of blood T cell repertoires in COVID-19. Generated by immunoSEQ multiplex PCR, the TCRdb table keeps only in-frame clones and is missing some. The sample lists 26,000 or so clones, roughly 90% occurring once. The sequenced sample was peripheral blood. All receptors come from a human donor in a cohort sampled during active COVID-19. Each CDR3 is given with its conserved first and last residue. D genes are given only for firm matches. The size of a clone is reported for some rows only, either as once, few or many, or as a class for expanded clones.

v_gene,len,j_gene,d_gene,abundance,CDR3aa,CDR3nt
TRBV5-1,14,TRBJ2-7,TRBD1,-,CASSSGQGSYEQYF,TGCGCCAGCAGCTCCGGACAGGGGTCTTACGAGCAGTACTTC
TRBV9,16,TRBJ2-5,TRBD1,-,CASSHGTATQGETQYF,TGTGCCAGCAGCCACGGGACAGCAACCCAGGGGGAGACCCAGTACTTC
TRBV15,16,TRBJ2-1,-,-,CATSLDRSGAYNEQFF,TGTGCCACCAGCTTAGACCGAAGCGGCGCCTACAATGAGCAGTTCTTC
TRBV5-6,15,TRBJ2-3,TRBD2,-,CASSLAGGPGLGQYF,TGTGCCAGCAGCTTGGCGGGGGGGCCGGGACTGGGGCAGTATTTT
TRBV19,20,TRBJ2-6,-,-,CASSIDLPLRRGSGANVLTF,TGTGCCAGTAGTATAGACCTCCCGCTCAGGAGGGGCTCTGGGGCCAACGTCCTGACTTTC
TRBV19,13,TRBJ1-1,-,-,CASSTQKNTEAFF,TGTGCCAGTAGTACACAGAAGAACACTGAAGCTTTCTTT
TRBV5-4,15,TRBJ1-4,TRBD1,-,CASSVGQGINEKLFF,TGTGCCAGCAGCGTGGGACAGGGCATAAATGAAAAACTGTTTTTT
TRBV7-3,17,TRBJ2-1,TRBD1,-,CASSLTSKTGVYNEQFF,TGTGCCAGCAGCTTAACGTCGAAGACAGGGGTCTACAATGAGCAGTTCTTC
TRBV7-6,15,TRBJ1-5,-,-,CASSLAGGGDQPQHF,TGTGCCAGCAGCTTAGCGGGGGGTGGGGATCAGCCCCAGCATTTT
TRBV14,12,TRBJ2-3,-,-,CASSRGPDTQYF,TGTGCCAGCAGCCGGGGCCCCGATACGCAGTATTTT
TRBV5-1,15,TRBJ2-7,-,-,CASSLVDSQAYEQYF,TGCGCCAGCAGCTTGGTAGACAGCCAAGCCTACGAGCAGTACTTC
TRBV13,15,TRBJ2-5,-,-,CASSSRQSLGETQYF,TGTGCCAGCAGCTCAAGACAGTCACTGGGGGAGACCCAGTACTTC
TRBV7-9,15,TRBJ2-7,-,-,CASSSLGWEGEEQYF,TGTGCCAGCAGCTCTCTCGGGTGGGAGGGGGAGGAGCAGTACTTC
TRBV10-3,14,TRBJ2-7,TRBD2,-,CAVGGVAGAYEQYF,TGTGCCGTGGGGGGGGTAGCGGGTGCTTACGAGCAGTACTTC
TRBV29-1,12,TRBJ2-2,-,-,CSVDQGGGELFF,TGCAGCGTTGACCAGGGTGGCGGGGAGCTGTTTTTT
TRBV24-1,16,TRBJ2-2,-,once,CATSARGGLRTGELFF,TGTGCCACCAGTGCACGCGGGGGCCTACGCACCGGGGAGCTGTTTTTT
TRBV9,15,TRBJ1-5,-,-,CASSLTGYSNQPQHF,TGTGCCAGCAGCCTAACAGGGTATAGCAATCAGCCCCAGCATTTT
TRBV12-3/TRBV12-4,13,TRBJ2-7,-,-,CASRLPGSYEQYF,TGTGCCAGCAGGTTGCCGGGCTCCTACGAGCAGTACTTC
TRBV18,17,TRBJ1-4,-,once,CASSPTPVESTNEKLFF,TGTGCCAGCTCACCAACTCCCGTGGAGTCAACTAATGAAAAACTGTTTTTT
TRBV6-5,12,TRBJ1-2,-,-,CASKQGKGGYTF,TGTGCCAGCAAACAGGGAAAGGGCGGCTACACCTTC
TRBV18,14,TRBJ1-2,TRBD1,-,CASSGDRANYGYTF,TGTGCCAGCTCAGGGGACAGGGCTAACTATGGCTACACCTTC
TRBV18,16,TRBJ2-1,-,-,CASSPIYISSYNEQFF,TGTGCCAGCTCACCCATTTACATCAGCTCCTACAATGAGCAGTTCTTC
TRBV18,14,TRBJ1-2,TRBD1,-,CASSKDRVTYGYTF,TGTGCCAGCTCAAAGGACAGGGTCACCTATGGCTACACCTTC
TRBV4-2,15,TRBJ1-5,-,once,CASSQERGGNQPQHF,TGTGCCAGCAGCCAAGAGCGGGGGGGCAATCAGCCCCAGCATTTT
TRBV6-5,15,TRBJ2-2,-,-,CASSRLGSHTGELFF,TGTGCCAGCAGCCGACTGGGGAGCCACACCGGGGAGCTGTTTTTT
TRBV5-4,15,TRBJ2-5,TRBD2,-,CASSLLRGGRETQYF,TGTGCCAGCAGCTTACTGCGGGGGGGCCGGGAGACCCAGTACTTC
TRBV6-5,13,TRBJ1-5,-,-,CASSPTGRQPQHF,TGTGCCAGCAGTCCCACAGGGCGACAGCCCCAGCATTTT
TRBV6-5,15,TRBJ2-3,-,-,CASSYIRGRTDTQYF,TGTGCCAGCAGTTACATTCGTGGGAGGACAGATACGCAGTATTTT
TRBV9,13,TRBJ2-3,TRBD2,-,CASSVYGGAAQYF,TGTGCCAGCAGCGTTTACGGGGGGGCTGCGCAGTATTTT
TRBV6-5,14,TRBJ2-1,-,-,CASSYIPSYNEQFF,TGTGCCAGCAGTTATATCCCCTCCTACAATGAGCAGTTCTTC
TRBV4-1,17,TRBJ2-1,-,few,CASAPGEPPYSYNEQFF,TGCGCCAGCGCCCCGGGTGAACCTCCTTACTCCTACAATGAGCAGTTCTTC
TRBV5-1,17,TRBJ2-7,TRBD2,-,CASSLGDWGGPHYEQYF,TGCGCCAGCAGCTTGGGGGATTGGGGAGGGCCCCACTACGAGCAGTACTTC
TRBV3-1/TRBV3-2,16,TRBJ1-2,-,-,CASSQVGGGTNYGYTF,TGTGCCAGCAGCCAAGTCGGAGGCGGTACTAACTATGGCTACACCTTC
TRBV29-1,15,TRBJ2-7,TRBD2,-,CSVLVLMGGIYEQYF,TGCAGCGTTTTGGTATTAATGGGAGGGATCTACGAGCAGTACTTC
TRBV6-2/TRBV6-3,13,TRBJ2-7,-,-,CASSYSRGYEQYF,TGTGCCAGCAGTTACTCGCGCGGTTACGAGCAGTACTTC
TRBV6-5,16,TRBJ1-1,-,-,CASSYRTGPMNTEAFF,TGTGCCAGCAGTTACAGAACCGGTCCTATGAACACTGAAGCTTTCTTT
TRBV7-2,14,TRBJ1-1,-,-,CASSWAGGRTEAFF,TGTGCCAGCAGCTGGGCGGGAGGGAGGACTGAAGCTTTCTTT
TRBV7-9,15,TRBJ2-3,TRBD1,-,CASSLVTGGLDTQYF,TGTGCCAGCAGCTTGGTGACAGGGGGATTAGATACGCAGTATTTT
TRBV11-2,15,TRBJ2-7,TRBD1,-,CASSYQGARNYEQYF,TGTGCCAGCAGCTACCAGGGGGCACGGAACTACGAGCAGTACTTC
TRBV13,14,TRBJ1-1,TRBD1,few,CASSSMNRGVGAFF,TGTGCCAGCAGCTCCATGAACAGGGGTGTAGGAGCTTTCTTT
TRBV20-1,11,TRBJ1-1,-,-,CSASGQGRAFF,TGCAGTGCCTCCGGGCAGGGGCGAGCTTTCTTT
TRBV6-5,13,TRBJ2-7,TRBD1,-,CASARDRSYEQYF,TGTGCCAGCGCCCGGGACAGGAGCTACGAGCAGTACTTC